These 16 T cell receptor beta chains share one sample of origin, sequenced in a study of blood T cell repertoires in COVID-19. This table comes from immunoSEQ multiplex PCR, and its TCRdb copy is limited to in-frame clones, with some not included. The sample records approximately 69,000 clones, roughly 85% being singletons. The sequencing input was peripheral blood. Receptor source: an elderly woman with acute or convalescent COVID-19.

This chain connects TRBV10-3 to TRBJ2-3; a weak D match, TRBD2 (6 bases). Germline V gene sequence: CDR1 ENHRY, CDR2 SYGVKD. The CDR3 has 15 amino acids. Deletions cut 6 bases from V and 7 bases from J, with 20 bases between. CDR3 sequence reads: CAIRPGLLSVNTQYF. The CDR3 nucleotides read TGTGCCATCAGGCCGGGACTCCTTAGCGTCAATACGCAGTATTTT.

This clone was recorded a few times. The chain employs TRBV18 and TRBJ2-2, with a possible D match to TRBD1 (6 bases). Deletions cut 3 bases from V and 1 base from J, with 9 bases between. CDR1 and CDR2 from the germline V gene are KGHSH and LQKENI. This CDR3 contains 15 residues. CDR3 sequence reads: CASSPLGQNTGELFF. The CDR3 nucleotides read TGTGCCAGCTCACCGCTGGGACAGAACACCGGGGAGCTGTTTTTT.

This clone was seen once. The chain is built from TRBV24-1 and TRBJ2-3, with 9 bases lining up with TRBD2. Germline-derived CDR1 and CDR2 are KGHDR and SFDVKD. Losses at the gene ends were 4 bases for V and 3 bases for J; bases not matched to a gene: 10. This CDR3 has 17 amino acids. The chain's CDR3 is CATSDPVPGLATDTQYF. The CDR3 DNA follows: TGTGCCACCAGTGACCCCGTCCCGGGACTAGCAACAGATACGCAGTATTTT.

CDR3 nucleotides: TGTGCCAGCAGTGAATCCGGGACAGGCCTTTATGGCTACACCTTC. Amino acid sequence: CASSESGTGLYGYTF. The chain has TRBV25-1 and TRBJ1-2, with 8 bases matching TRBD1. CDR1 MGHDK and CDR2 SYGVNS come from the germline V gene. CDR3 length: 15 residues. After removal of 1 base from V and 5 bases from J, the junction contained 6 bases not matched to a gene.

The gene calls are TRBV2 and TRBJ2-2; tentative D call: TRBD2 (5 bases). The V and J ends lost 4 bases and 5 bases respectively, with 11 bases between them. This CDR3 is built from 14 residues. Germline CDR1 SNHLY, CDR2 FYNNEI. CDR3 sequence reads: CASSGARGTGELFF. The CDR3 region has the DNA TGTGCCAGCAGTGGGGCACGAGGGACCGGGGAGCTGTTTTTT.

The CDR3 here is CASSPDRVSVTEAFF. CDR3 sequence (DNA): TGCGCCAGCAGCCCAGACAGGGTGAGTGTCACTGAAGCTTTCTTT. This sequence joins TRBV5-1 and TRBJ1-1; TRBD1 matches at 7 bases. V shed 4 bases and J 4 bases; nucleotides not matched to a gene: 10. The V gene's germline CDR1 is SGHRS and CDR2 YFSETQ. The CDR3 extends over 15 amino acids.

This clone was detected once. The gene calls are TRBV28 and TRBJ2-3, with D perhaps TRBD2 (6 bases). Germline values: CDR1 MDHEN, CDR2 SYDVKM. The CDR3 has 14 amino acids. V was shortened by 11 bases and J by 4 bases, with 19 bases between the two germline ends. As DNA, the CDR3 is TGTGCCCCGCCTGGAGGGGTAGAAGCAGATACGCAGTATTTT. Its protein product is CAPPGGVEADTQYF.

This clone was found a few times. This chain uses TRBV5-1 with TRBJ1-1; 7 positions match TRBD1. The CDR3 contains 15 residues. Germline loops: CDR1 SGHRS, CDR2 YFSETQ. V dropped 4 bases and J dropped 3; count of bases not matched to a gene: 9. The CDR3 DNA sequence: TGCGCCAGCAGCAGCCAGGGACAGCCTTACACTGAAGCTTTCTTT. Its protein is CASSSQGQPYTEAFF.

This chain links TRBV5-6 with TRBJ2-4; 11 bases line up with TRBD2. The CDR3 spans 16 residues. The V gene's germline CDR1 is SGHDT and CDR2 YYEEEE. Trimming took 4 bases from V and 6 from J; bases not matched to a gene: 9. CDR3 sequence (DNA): TGTGCCAGCAGCAACCCTGCCGGGACTAGCGGAAACATTCAGTACTTC. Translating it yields CASSNPAGTSGNIQYF. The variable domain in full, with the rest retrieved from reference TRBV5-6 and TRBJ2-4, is DAGVTQSPTHLIKTRGQQVTLRCSPKSGHDTVSWYQQALGQGPQFIFQYYEEEERQRGNFPDRFSGHQFPNYSSELNVNALLLGDSALYLCASSNPAGTSGNIQYFGAGTRLSVL.

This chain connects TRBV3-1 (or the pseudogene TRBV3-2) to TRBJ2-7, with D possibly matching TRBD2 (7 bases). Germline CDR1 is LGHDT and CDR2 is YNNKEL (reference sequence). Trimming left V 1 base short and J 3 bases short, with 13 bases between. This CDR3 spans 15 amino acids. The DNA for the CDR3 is TGTGCCAGCAGCCAAGGGGGGGGGCCATACTACGAGCAGTACTTC. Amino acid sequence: CASSQGGGPYYEQYF.

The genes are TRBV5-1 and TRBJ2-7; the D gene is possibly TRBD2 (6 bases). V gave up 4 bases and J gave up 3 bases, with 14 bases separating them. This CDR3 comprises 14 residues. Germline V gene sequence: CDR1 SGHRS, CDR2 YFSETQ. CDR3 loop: CASSTWGESYEQYF. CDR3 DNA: TGCGCCAGCAGCACCTGGGGGGAGAGCTACGAGCAGTACTTC.

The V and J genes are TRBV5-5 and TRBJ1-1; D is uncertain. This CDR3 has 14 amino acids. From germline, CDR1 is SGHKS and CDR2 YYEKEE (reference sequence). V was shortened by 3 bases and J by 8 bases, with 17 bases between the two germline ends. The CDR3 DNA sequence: TGTGCCAGCAGCTCCCTTCTGGAGAGAGGAGAAGCTTTCTTT. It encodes CASSSLLERGEAFF.

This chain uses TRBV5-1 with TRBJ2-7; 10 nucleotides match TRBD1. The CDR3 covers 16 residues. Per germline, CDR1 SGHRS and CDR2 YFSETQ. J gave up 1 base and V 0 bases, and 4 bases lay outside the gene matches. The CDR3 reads CASSLGGQGFSYEQYF. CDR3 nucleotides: TGCGCCAGCAGCTTGGGGGGACAGGGGTTTTCCTACGAGCAGTACTTC.

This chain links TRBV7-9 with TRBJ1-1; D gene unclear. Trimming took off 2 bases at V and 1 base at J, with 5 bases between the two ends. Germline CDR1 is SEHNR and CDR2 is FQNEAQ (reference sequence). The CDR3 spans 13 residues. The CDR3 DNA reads TGTGCCAGCAGCTTAACAAGGAACACTGAAGCTTTCTTT. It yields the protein CASSLTRNTEAFF. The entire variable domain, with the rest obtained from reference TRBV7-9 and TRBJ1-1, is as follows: DTGVSQNPRHKITKRGQNVTFRCDPISEHNRLYWYRQTLGQGPEFLTYFQNEAQLEKSRLLSDRFSAERPKGSFSTLEIQRTEQGDSAMYLCASSLTRNTEAFFGQGTRLTVV.

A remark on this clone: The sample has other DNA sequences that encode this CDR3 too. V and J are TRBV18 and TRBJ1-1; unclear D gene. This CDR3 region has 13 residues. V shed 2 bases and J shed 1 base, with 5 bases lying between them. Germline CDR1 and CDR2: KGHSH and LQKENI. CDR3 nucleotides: TGTGCCAGCTCACCAGGGAGGAACACTGAAGCTTTCTTT. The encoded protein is CASSPGRNTEAFF.

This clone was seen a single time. DNA of the CDR3: TGTGCCAGCGGCCGACAGGACACTCAGCCCCAGCATTTT. It is translated as CASGRQDTQPQHF. The V call is TRBV28, the J call TRBJ1-5; possible D gene TRBD1, 6 bases. Germline V gene lookup returns CDR1 MDHEN and CDR2 SYDVKM. The ends were cut back, 8 bases at V and 6 bases at J, with 14 bases in the middle. The CDR3 consists of 13 residues. Together with reference TRBV28 and TRBJ1-5, the CDR3 gives the full variable domain: DVKVTQSSRYLVKRTGEKVFLECVQDMDHENMFWYRQDPGLGLRLIYFSYDVKMKEKGDIPEGYSVSREKKERFSLILESASTNQTSMYLCASGRQDTQPQHFGDGTRLSIL.